These 21 T cell receptor beta chains were all obtained from the same sample, sequenced in a study of T cell changes during pregnancy in multiple sclerosis. Repertoires were generated with immunoSEQ multiplex PCR, while TCRdb's copy carries only in-frame clones and drops some. The sample lists some 120,000 clones, over 85% occurring once. The specimen was peripheral blood, collected before pregnancy. The receptors shown here come from a female donor with multiple sclerosis, enrolled in a pregnancy study.

The chain carries TRBV28 and TRBJ1-5, with TRBD1 identical over 10 bases. V lost 4 bases, J lost 7 bases, and 7 bases stayed unmatched. Germline-derived CDR1 and CDR2 are MDHEN and SYDVKM. This CDR3 comprises 15 residues. For the CDR3, the DNA is TGTGCCAGCAGTTCCGGACAGGGGGACGGCCAGCCCCAGCATTTT. Protein product: CASSSGQGDGQPQHF.

The chain employs TRBV6-5 and TRBJ2-5; no clear D gene. This CDR3 spans 15 amino acids. Germline CDR1 MNHEY, CDR2 SVGAGI. V shed 0 bases and J shed 1 base, with 9 bases lying between them. The DNA for the CDR3 is TGTGCCAGCAGTTACTCGATGTACAGCCAAGAGACCCAGTACTTC. Amino acids: CASSYSMYSQETQYF.

The genes are TRBV7-9 and TRBJ1-3; D possibly corresponds to TRBD1 (5 bases). Trimming cost V 0 bases and J 1 base, with 13 bases left between them. The CDR3 covers 17 residues. The germline V gene encodes CDR1 SEHNR and CDR2 FQNEAQ (reference sequence). The CDR3 DNA is TGTGCCAGCAGCTTAGCGGGGTGGGGCCCATCTGGAAACACCATATATTTT. As protein: CASSLAGWGPSGNTIYF.

J is TRBJ2-3 and V is TRBV30, with D possibly TRBD2 on 5 matching bases. Between the trimmed V and J ends, which lost 0 bases and 0 bases, there was a span of 13 bases. The CDR3 is made up of 16 amino acids. CDR1 is GTSNPN, CDR2 SVGIG, per germline (reference sequence). CDR3 sequence reads: CAWSVWELNSTDTQYF. The CDR3 DNA is TGTGCCTGGAGTGTATGGGAGCTTAATAGCACAGATACGCAGTATTTT.

The V call is TRBV28, the J call TRBJ2-5; TRBD1 is a possible D gene (6 bases). The CDR3 sequence is 13 residues long. V was cut by 8 bases and J by 5 bases, with 15 bases left in between. Looked up from germline, CDR1 is MDHEN and CDR2 is SYDVKM. CDR3 in amino acids: CASYGQGLETQYF. The CDR3 DNA follows: TGTGCCAGCTACGGTCAGGGGCTGGAGACCCAGTACTTC.

The chain uses TRBV5-6 and TRBJ1-2, with D perhaps TRBD1 (5 bases). The CDR3 covers 18 residues. Between the trimmed V and J ends, which lost 6 bases and 3 bases, there was a span of 27 bases. Germline-derived CDR1 and CDR2 are SGHDT and YYEEEE. The CDR3 here is CASTPFGIRQGLYYGYTF. CDR3 coding DNA: TGTGCCAGCACCCCCTTTGGAATTCGTCAGGGCCTTTACTATGGCTACACCTTC. Based on the CDR3 plus reference TRBV5-6 and TRBJ1-2, the full variable domain is DAGVTQSPTHLIKTRGQQVTLRCSPKSGHDTVSWYQQALGQGPQFIFQYYEEEERQRGNFPDRFSGHQFPNYSSELNVNALLLGDSALYLCASTPFGIRQGLYYGYTFGSGTRLTVV.

There are a few counts of this clone. The chain has TRBV5-1 and TRBJ2-1; D is uncertain. This CDR3 comprises 14 residues. With 0 bases removed from V and 1 base from J, the gap between germline ends came to 5 bases. Per the germline V gene, CDR1 is SGHRS and CDR2 is YFSETQ. The CDR3 sequence is CASSLAESYNEQFF. The CDR3 bases are TGCGCCAGCAGCTTGGCAGAATCCTACAATGAGCAGTTCTTC.

The rearrangement links TRBV7-9 to TRBJ2-7, with D possibly being TRBD2 (5 bases). This CDR3 region has 15 residues. Germline CDR1 reads SEHNR; CDR2 reads FQNEAQ (reference sequence). Trimming cost V 1 base and J 5 bases, with 15 bases left between them. The CDR3 DNA sequence: TGTGCCAGCAGCTTAGACGGGAAGGCAGTCAACGAGCAGTACTTC. Translated, it gives CASSLDGKAVNEQYF.

The gene calls are TRBV11-2 and TRBJ2-1; 11 bases are a match to TRBD2. The CDR3 is 14 amino acids. With 5 bases clipped from V and 9 bases from J, the junction kept 6 bases outside the gene matches. CDR1 SGHAT and CDR2 FQNNGV come from the germline V gene. The CDR3 DNA sequence: TGTGCCAGCAGCCTACTAGCGGGAGTAGGTGAGCAGTTCTTC. This translates into CASSLLAGVGEQFF.

This clone was seen once. The chain joins TRBV5-4 to TRBJ2-5, with D tentatively TRBD1 (6 bases). Per germline, CDR1 SGHNT and CDR2 YYREEE (reference sequence). The CDR3 extends over 13 amino acids. V lost 4 bases and J 2 bases, leaving 9 bases between the germline ends. The CDR3 sequence: CASSPGQQETQYF. CDR3 nucleotides: TGTGCCAGCAGCCCGGGACAACAAGAGACCCAGTACTTC.

The chain links TRBV11-2 to TRBJ2-1, with a tentative D call TRBD1 (6 bases). Germline CDR1 and CDR2: SGHAT and FQNNGV. The CDR3 length is 14 residues. Trimming took 1 base from V and 9 from J, leaving 13 bases between them. Here the CDR3 reads CASSLVGTTGEQFF. CDR3 sequence (DNA): TGTGCCAGCAGCTTAGTCGGGACAACGGGTGAGCAGTTCTTC.

The count of this clone is one. V gene TRBV19 combines with J gene TRBJ2-2, with 13 bases aligning to TRBD2. V was clipped by 9 bases and J by 0 bases; unmatched bases: 4. The CDR3 contains 16 residues. From germline, CDR1 is LNHDA and CDR2 SQIVND (reference sequence). The CDR3 sequence is CASRLAGGPNTGELFF. CDR3 coding DNA: TGTGCCAGCAGACTAGCGGGGGGACCGAACACCGGGGAGCTGTTTTTT.

V gene TRBV13 combines with J gene TRBJ1-4; 7 nucleotides match TRBD1. After removal of 2 bases from V and 7 bases from J, the junction contained 4 bases not matched to a gene. The CDR3 loop spans 14 amino acids. In germline, CDR1 is PRHDT, CDR2 FYEKMQ (reference sequence). DNA of the CDR3: TGTGCCAGCAGCTTAACAGGGGCGGGTGAAAAACTGTTTTTT. Amino acids: CASSLTGAGEKLFF.

The gene calls are TRBV28 and TRBJ1-1; 11 bases are a match to TRBD1. Germline CDR1 and CDR2: MDHEN and SYDVKM. The V segment lost 4 bases and the J segment 7 bases; nucleotides outside the gene matches: 5. This CDR3 has 14 amino acids. CDR3 in DNA: TGTGCCAGCAGTTCCGGGACAGGGGGGAGTGAAGCTTTCTTT. It translates to CASSSGTGGSEAFF. The full variable domain, its missing parts supplied by reference TRBV28 and TRBJ1-1, is DVKVTQSSRYLVKRTGEKVFLECVQDMDHENMFWYRQDPGLGLRLIYFSYDVKMKEKGDIPEGYSVSREKKERFSLILESASTNQTSMYLCASSSGTGGSEAFFGQGTRLTVV.

This chain uses TRBV6-1 with TRBJ2-7, with 14 bases identical to TRBD2. The trim removed 10 bases at V and 6 bases at J, leaving 11 bases unmatched. The CDR3 is made up of 15 amino acids. The germline CDR1 and CDR2 sequences are MNHNS and SASEGT. CDR3 sequence reads: CATTPSGTSGGEQYF. The CDR3 DNA follows: TGTGCCACCACCCCCTCCGGGACTAGCGGGGGCGAGCAGTACTTC.

This clone was seen a single time. The chain has TRBV30 and TRBJ1-6; D is possibly TRBD1 (6 bases). The CDR3 totals 15 residues. The V gene's germline CDR1 is GTSNPN and CDR2 SVGIG (reference sequence). V was clipped by 1 base and J by 4 bases, with 11 bases between them. CDR3 DNA sequence: TGTGCCTGGAGTGCGTTACAGGGTTATAATTCACCCCTCCACTTT. It is translated as CAWSALQGYNSPLHF.

This sequence joins TRBV5-8 and TRBJ1-5, with 9 bases aligning to TRBD1. This CDR3 comprises 16 residues. Germline CDR1 is SGHTS and CDR2 is YDEGEE. Unmatched junction bases numbered 5, after V lost 4 bases and J lost 0 bases. CDR3 sequence reads: CASSPGTGNSNQPQHF. DNA of the CDR3: TGTGCCAGCAGCCCGGGGACAGGGAATAGCAATCAGCCCCAGCATTTT. Full variable domain (outside the CDR3, taken from reference TRBV5-8 and TRBJ1-5): EAGVTQSPTHLIKTRGQQATLRCSPISGHTSVYWYQQALGLGLQFLLWYDEGEERNRGNFPPRFSGRQFPNYSSELNVNALELEDSALYLCASSPGTGNSNQPQHFGDGTRLSIL.

The V call is TRBV28, the J call TRBJ2-7; 15 bases line up with TRBD2. The trim removed 5 bases at V and 6 bases at J, leaving 5 bases unmatched. Germline V gene data show CDR1 as MDHEN and CDR2 as SYDVKM. The CDR3 has 15 amino acids. CDR3 residues: CASSTQGLAGGEQYF. CDR3 sequence (DNA): TGTGCCAGCAGTACCCAGGGACTAGCGGGGGGCGAGCAGTACTTC.

This chain joins TRBV7-2 and TRBJ1-1, with 7 bases lining up with TRBD1. The germline V gene has CDR1 SGHTA and CDR2 FQGNSA. The trim removed 0 bases at V and 7 bases at J, leaving 8 bases unmatched. This CDR3 spans 15 amino acids. The CDR3 sequence: CASSLASTGRIEAFF. In nucleotides, the CDR3 is TGTGCCAGCAGCTTAGCTTCGACAGGGAGGATTGAAGCTTTCTTT. Full variable domain (outside the CDR3, taken from reference TRBV7-2 and TRBJ1-1): GAGVSQSPSNKVTEKGKDVELRCDPISGHTALYWYRQSLGQGLEFLIYFQGNSAPDKSGLPSDRFSAERTGGSVSTLTIQRTQQEDSAVYLCASSLASTGRIEAFFGQGTRLTVV.

The chain links TRBV15 to TRBJ2-7; D gene unclear. The CDR3 spans 15 residues. Germline CDR1 is LNHNV and CDR2 is YYDKDF (reference sequence). The V gene lost 0 bases and the J gene lost 0 bases, with 9 bases spanning the gap. This CDR3 is CATSRDWQNSYEQYF. In nucleotides, the CDR3 is TGTGCCACCAGCAGAGATTGGCAGAACTCCTACGAGCAGTACTTC.

The rearrangement joins TRBV6-6 to TRBJ2-1; D is uncertain. V shed 6 bases and J shed 5 bases, with 11 bases lying between them. From germline, CDR1 is MNHNY and CDR2 SVGAGI (reference sequence). The CDR3 runs 13 residues. For the CDR3, the DNA is TGTGCCAGCAGCCCTTGGAGTAACAATGAGCAGTTCTTC. Its protein product is CASSPWSNNEQFF.